Listed here are 30 T cell receptor beta chains from one sample, sequenced in a study of T cell repertoires in cytomegalovirus infection (dated by TCRdb to 2018 to 2020). The sequencer was an Illumina HiSeq 1500. Through fastp at Q25 and MiXCR, TCRdb rebuilt clones from the public reads, retaining in-frame beta chains. Under each unique CDR3 protein, matching rows form one entry showing the most common genes and DNA. The sample yields 200,000 or so distinct CDR3 sequences; 28% were counted once. The ten largest make up 31% of the sample. Sequencing used PBMCs. The receptors were sampled from a human donor in good health (CMV status not recorded). Some clones in this sample may be carry-over from other donors' samples.

This clonotype was detected only a few times. The rearrangement joins TRBV10-3 to TRBJ2-4; D may match TRBD1 or TRBD2 (6 bases each). Trimming left V 4 bases short and J 2 bases short, with 21 bases between. This CDR3 comprises 18 residues. Germline CDR1 ENHRY, CDR2 SYGVKD. The CDR3: CAISGMKGEVGTKNIQYF. CDR3 nucleotide sequence: TGTGCCATCAGTGGAATGAAGGGGGAGGTTGGGACCAAAAACATTCAGTACTTC.

V is TRBV12-5 and J is TRBJ1-5; possibly TRBD1 for D (6 bases). Trimming cost V 0 bases and J 7 bases, with 16 bases left between them. The CDR3 extends over 16 amino acids. Looked up from germline, CDR1 is LGHNT and CDR2 is FRNRAP. The CDR3 DNA is TGTGCTAGTGGTTTGGTAACAGGGCGGGGGGTGCAGCCCCAGCATTTT. This encodes CASGLVTGRGVQPQHF.

This rearrangement joins TRBV29-1 to TRBJ2-2, with TRBD1 identical over 7 bases. Germline trimming cut 7 bases from V and 6 bases from J; bases unmatched to any gene: 14. The germline V gene has CDR1 SQVTM and CDR2 ANQGSEA. The CDR3 totals 15 residues. The CDR3 reads CSAERDRGKAGELFF. The CDR3 DNA follows: TGCAGCGCAGAAAGGGACAGAGGGAAGGCCGGGGAGCTGTTTTTT.

V and J are TRBV7-2 and TRBJ2-3; D gene uncertain. This CDR3 has 15 residues. The V gene lost 1 base and the J gene lost 7 bases, with 15 bases spanning the gap. Per germline, CDR1 SGHTA and CDR2 FQGNSA. The CDR3 region has the DNA TGTGCCAGCAGCTTAGAGGGCCATACGACATATACGCAGTATTTT. This translates into CASSLEGHTTYTQYF.

This clonotype was detected many times. The V and J genes are TRBV7-8 and TRBJ2-2; tentatively, D is TRBD1 (6 bases). Germline CDR1 and CDR2: SGHVS and FQNEAQ. Trimming removed 5 bases from V and 2 bases from J, with 18 bases in between. The CDR3 covers 17 residues. The CDR3 DNA sequence: TGTGCCAGCAGCCGTCTAGGCAGGACAGTTAACACCGGGGAGCTGTTTTTT. It yields the protein CASSRLGRTVNTGELFF.

The V gene is TRBV20-1, the J gene TRBJ1-6, with D uncertain. V lost 2 bases, J lost 0 bases, and 8 bases lay in between. From germline, CDR1 is DFQATT and CDR2 SNEGSKA (reference sequence). CDR3 length: 15 residues. CDR3 loop: CSARQESSYNSPLHF. The DNA of the CDR3 is TGCAGTGCTAGACAGGAGAGCTCCTATAATTCACCCCTCCACTTT.

This clonotype was detected a few times. In nucleotides, the CDR3 is TGCAGTGCTAACACAGGGGGCGATGGCTACACCTTC. It is translated as CSANTGGDGYTF. J is TRBJ1-2 and V is TRBV20-1; TRBD1 matches at 9 bases. Trimming took 4 bases from V and 6 from J; bases not matched to a gene: 3. The CDR3 covers 12 residues. Germline V gene data show CDR1 as DFQATT and CDR2 as SNEGSKA (reference sequence).

This chain uses TRBV20-1 with TRBJ2-1, with TRBD2 matching 12 bases. V lost 5 bases and J lost 0; bases outside the gene matches: 5. The CDR3 totals 16 residues. CDR1 is DFQATT and CDR2 is SNEGSKA in the germline V gene (reference sequence). The CDR3 protein is CSARPSGGDSYNEQFF. CDR3 DNA sequence: TGCAGTGCTCGCCCTAGCGGGGGGGACTCCTACAATGAGCAGTTCTTC.

CDR3 residues: CASSQDLWASGGAEAETQYF. DNA of the CDR3: TGCGCCAGCAGCCAAGATCTTTGGGCTAGCGGGGGGGCGGAGGCGGAGACCCAGTACTTC. The chain carries TRBV4-1 and TRBJ2-5, with 12 positions matching TRBD2. The CDR3 spans 20 residues. With 0 bases clipped from V and 5 bases from J, the junction kept 16 bases outside the gene matches. Germline CDR1 reads MGHRA; CDR2 reads YSYEKL.

CDR3 residues: CASSQSGLQETQYF. The CDR3 nucleotides read TGTGCCAGCAGCCAATCGGGCCTCCAAGAGACCCAGTACTTC. V and J are TRBV14 and TRBJ2-5, with D hard to call. Germline V gene lookup returns CDR1 SGHDN and CDR2 FVKESK. The CDR3 spans 14 residues. Deletions cut 2 bases from V and 1 base from J, with 8 bases between.

This chain connects TRBV3-1 to TRBJ1-3, with a weak D call TRBD1 (6 bases). V lost 0 bases and J 0 bases, leaving 9 bases between the germline ends. This CDR3 has 16 amino acids. Germline CDR1 is LGHDT and CDR2 is YNNKEL (reference sequence). The CDR3 here is CASSQEAGASGNTIYF. For the CDR3, the DNA is TGTGCCAGCAGCCAAGAGGCAGGGGCCTCTGGAAACACCATATATTTT.

The V call is TRBV10-3, the J call TRBJ1-6; D is ambiguous. V dropped 6 bases and J dropped 5 bases, with 11 bases sitting between them. Germline V CDR1 and CDR2: ENHRY, SYGVKD. CDR3 length equals 14 residues. In nucleotides, the CDR3 is TGTGCCATCAGCCTCACAGAAAATAATTCACCCCTCCACTTT. It is translated as CAISLTENNSPLHF.

This clonotype was detected a few times. The V and J genes are TRBV6-1 and TRBJ1-2; D is uncertain. V was pared by 4 bases and J by 0 bases, with 12 bases between. Looked up from germline, CDR1 is MNHNS and CDR2 is SASEGT. CDR3 length: 15 amino acids. CDR3 amino acids: CASSVTRHSNYGYTF. CDR3 nucleotides: TGTGCCAGCAGTGTGACGAGGCATTCTAACTATGGCTACACCTTC.

The J gene is TRBJ2-4, the V gene TRBV11-2, with D maybe TRBD1 (6 bases). This CDR3 spans 12 amino acids. V was shortened by 1 base and J by 15 bases, with 13 bases between the two germline ends. Germline values: CDR1 SGHAT, CDR2 FQNNGV. The CDR3 DNA follows: TGTGCCAGCAGCTTAGTTAAGGACAGTGCGTACTTC. Protein: CASSLVKDSAYF. Based on the CDR3 plus reference TRBV11-2 and TRBJ2-4, the full variable domain is EAGVAQSPRYKIIEKRQSVAFWCNPISGHATLYWYQQILGQGPKLLIQFQNNGVVDDSQLPKDRFSAERLKGVDSTLKIQPAKLEDSAVYLCASSLVKDSAYFGAGTRLSVL.

The chain uses TRBV13 and TRBJ2-3; 8 bases agree with TRBD2. The V gene end was trimmed by 4 bases and the J gene end by 1 base; junction bases not matched to a gene: 4. This CDR3 comprises 15 residues. Germline values: CDR1 PRHDT, CDR2 FYEKMQ (reference sequence). The CDR3 DNA is TGTGCCAGCAGCTCCGAGCGGGGGCGCACAGATACGCAGTATTTT. This encodes CASSSERGRTDTQYF.

The count of this clonotype is one. CDR3 loop: CASSSGAGGYEQFF. DNA for the CDR3: TGTGCCAGCAGCTCGGGTGCAGGGGGCTATGAGCAGTTCTTC. The chain links TRBV5-4 to TRBJ2-1, with 8 positions matching TRBD1. V lost 3 bases and J lost 8; bases outside the gene matches: 7. CDR1 is SGHNT, CDR2 YYREEE, per germline (reference sequence). CDR3 length: 14 residues.

This clonotype occurred many times. The J gene is TRBJ1-1, the V gene TRBV7-6; 8 bases map to TRBD1. V lost 5 bases and J lost 1; bases outside the gene matches: 3. Germline V gene data show CDR1 as SGHVS and CDR2 as FNYEAQ. CDR3 size: 14 residues. The CDR3, as DNA: TGTGCCAGCAGCGCGGGGACAGGGAACACTGAAGCTTTCTTT. It specifies CASSAGTGNTEAFF.

The sample holds a few counts of this clonotype. The chain carries TRBV6-6 and TRBJ2-5; D is possibly TRBD2 (6 bases). The CDR3 loop spans 12 amino acids. V was clipped by 4 bases and J by 4 bases, with 7 bases between them. Per the germline V gene, CDR1 is MNHNY and CDR2 is SVGAGI (reference sequence). The CDR3 DNA sequence: TGTGCCAGCAGTTCGGAGGGAGAGACCCAGTACTTC. It translates to CASSSEGETQYF.

Worth noting for this clonotype: A single base separates this from a much larger clone, so it may be a read error. The V gene is TRBV7-8, the J gene TRBJ1-5; 7 bases agree with TRBD1. The CDR3 consists of 17 residues. Trimming took 4 bases from V and 11 from J; bases not matched to a gene: 20. CDR1 and CDR2 from the germline V gene are SGHVS and FQNEAQ. CDR3 loop: CASSSTPRRGKGQTQHF. The CDR3 DNA reads as TGTGCCAGCAGCTCCACCCCTCGGAGAGGGAAGGGACAGACCCAGCATTTT. Based on the CDR3 plus reference TRBV7-8 and TRBJ1-5, the full variable domain is GAGVSQSPRYKVAKRGQDVALRCDPISGHVSLFWYQQALGQGPEFLTYFQNEAQLDKSGLPSDRFFAERPEGSVSTLKIQRTQQEDSAVYLCASSSTPRRGKGQTQHFGDGTRLSIL.

Of note for this clonotype: With a much larger clone just one base away, this may be a read error. The gene calls are TRBV7-2 and TRBJ1-4, with 8 bases identical to TRBD1. The CDR3 totals 15 residues. Per the germline V gene, CDR1 is SGHTA and CDR2 is FQGNSA. Germline trimming cut 1 base from V and 4 bases from J; bases unmatched to any gene: 2. The CDR3 DNA is TGTACCAGCAGCTTAGGAGGACAGGGTAATGAAAAACTGTTTTTT. Translating gives CTSSLGGQGNEKLFF.

The V and J genes are TRBV2 and TRBJ2-3, with 10 bases aligning to TRBD1. The CDR3 runs to 15 residues. V shed 4 bases and J 6 bases; nucleotides not matched to a gene: 7. CDR1 and CDR2 from the germline V gene are SNHLY and FYNNEI. CDR3 sequence: CASSALTGGEDTQYF. The CDR3 DNA sequence: TGTGCCAGCAGTGCCTTGACAGGGGGCGAGGATACGCAGTATTTT.

This sequence joins TRBV5-1 and TRBJ2-2, with D possibly matching TRBD2 (7 bases). The length of the CDR3 is 16 residues. The germline V gene encodes CDR1 SGHRS and CDR2 YFSETQ. V was pared by 3 bases and J by 3 bases, with 15 bases between. The chain's CDR3 is CASSSEQGGDTGELFF. The CDR3 region has the DNA TGCGCCAGCAGCTCGGAACAGGGAGGGGACACCGGGGAGCTGTTTTTT.

This clonotype appeared a few times. The chain couples TRBV12-3 or TRBV12-4 to TRBJ1-5; no firm D call. The CDR3 has 15 residues. The V end was cut by 7 bases, the J end by 10 bases, with 23 bases between. The CDR3 reads CASTPRAGGLSPQHF. The CDR3 nucleotides are TGTGCCAGCACCCCGAGAGCCGGCGGGCTCAGCCCCCAGCATTTT.

This clonotype came up once. J is TRBJ1-1 and V is TRBV19; D not resolved. Trimming cost V 3 bases and J 0 bases, with 8 bases left between them. The CDR3 sequence is 14 residues long. Looked up from germline, CDR1 is LNHDA and CDR2 is SQIVND (reference sequence). In DNA form, the CDR3 reads TGTGCCAGTAGTATCAGGTTCCTGAACACTGAAGCTTTCTTT. Amino acid sequence: CASSIRFLNTEAFF.

This chain joins TRBV7-9 and TRBJ2-3; 9 bases line up with TRBD2. The V gene end was trimmed by 5 bases and the J gene end by 4 bases; junction bases not matched to a gene: 13. Per germline, CDR1 SEHNR and CDR2 FQNEAQ (reference sequence). The CDR3 runs 17 residues. CDR3 in amino acids: CASSPFLGGGAPDTQYF. CDR3 DNA: TGTGCCAGCAGCCCCTTCCTCGGCGGGGGGGCCCCAGATACGCAGTATTTT.

J is TRBJ1-1 and V is TRBV27; possibly TRBD1 for D (5 bases). This CDR3 spans 15 amino acids. CDR1 is MNHEY and CDR2 is SMNVEV in the germline V gene (reference sequence). V was pared by 0 bases and J by 4 bases, with 12 bases between. CDR3 amino acids: CASSLSVGGGTEAFF. For the CDR3, the DNA is TGTGCCAGCAGTTTATCAGTTGGGGGGGGCACTGAAGCTTTCTTT.

The gene calls are TRBV29-1 and TRBJ2-1; 8 bases are a match to TRBD2. There are 15 residues in the CDR3. Trimming at V came to 8 bases and at J to 0 bases, leaving 9 bases not matched to a gene. Germline CDR1 reads SQVTM; CDR2 reads ANQGSEA. The CDR3 DNA sequence: TGCAGCTCCCGGGGGGGGCACTTCTCCTACAATGAGCAGTTCTTC. Its translation is CSSRGGHFSYNEQFF.

This clonotype has a handful of counts. This chain joins TRBV2 and TRBJ2-5; D possibly corresponds to TRBD1 (6 bases). Germline CDR1 and CDR2: SNHLY and FYNNEI. The CDR3 sequence is 15 residues long. With 3 bases removed from V and 2 bases from J, the gap between germline ends came to 13 bases. CDR3 sequence reads: CASSDVYRDQETQYF. In DNA, the CDR3 is TGTGCCAGCAGTGATGTTTACAGGGATCAAGAGACCCAGTACTTC.

V usage is TRBV2 and J usage is TRBJ2-4; D is ambiguous. V was pared by 3 bases and J by 0 bases, with 15 bases between. The CDR3 has 17 residues. Germline-derived CDR1 and CDR2 are SNHLY and FYNNEI. This CDR3 is CASSEWASRLAKNIQYF. CDR3 in DNA: TGTGCCAGCAGTGAGTGGGCATCACGACTAGCCAAAAACATTCAGTACTTC.

This chain connects TRBV6-6 to TRBJ2-5; 10 bases fit TRBD2. The V gene's germline CDR1 is MNHNY and CDR2 SVGAGI (reference sequence). This CDR3 comprises 12 residues. The V and J ends lost 10 bases and 5 bases, in that order; junction bases with no gene match: 4. CDR3 coding DNA: TGTGCCACCGAACTAGCGGGGGAGACCCAGTACTTC. Translated: CATELAGETQYF.